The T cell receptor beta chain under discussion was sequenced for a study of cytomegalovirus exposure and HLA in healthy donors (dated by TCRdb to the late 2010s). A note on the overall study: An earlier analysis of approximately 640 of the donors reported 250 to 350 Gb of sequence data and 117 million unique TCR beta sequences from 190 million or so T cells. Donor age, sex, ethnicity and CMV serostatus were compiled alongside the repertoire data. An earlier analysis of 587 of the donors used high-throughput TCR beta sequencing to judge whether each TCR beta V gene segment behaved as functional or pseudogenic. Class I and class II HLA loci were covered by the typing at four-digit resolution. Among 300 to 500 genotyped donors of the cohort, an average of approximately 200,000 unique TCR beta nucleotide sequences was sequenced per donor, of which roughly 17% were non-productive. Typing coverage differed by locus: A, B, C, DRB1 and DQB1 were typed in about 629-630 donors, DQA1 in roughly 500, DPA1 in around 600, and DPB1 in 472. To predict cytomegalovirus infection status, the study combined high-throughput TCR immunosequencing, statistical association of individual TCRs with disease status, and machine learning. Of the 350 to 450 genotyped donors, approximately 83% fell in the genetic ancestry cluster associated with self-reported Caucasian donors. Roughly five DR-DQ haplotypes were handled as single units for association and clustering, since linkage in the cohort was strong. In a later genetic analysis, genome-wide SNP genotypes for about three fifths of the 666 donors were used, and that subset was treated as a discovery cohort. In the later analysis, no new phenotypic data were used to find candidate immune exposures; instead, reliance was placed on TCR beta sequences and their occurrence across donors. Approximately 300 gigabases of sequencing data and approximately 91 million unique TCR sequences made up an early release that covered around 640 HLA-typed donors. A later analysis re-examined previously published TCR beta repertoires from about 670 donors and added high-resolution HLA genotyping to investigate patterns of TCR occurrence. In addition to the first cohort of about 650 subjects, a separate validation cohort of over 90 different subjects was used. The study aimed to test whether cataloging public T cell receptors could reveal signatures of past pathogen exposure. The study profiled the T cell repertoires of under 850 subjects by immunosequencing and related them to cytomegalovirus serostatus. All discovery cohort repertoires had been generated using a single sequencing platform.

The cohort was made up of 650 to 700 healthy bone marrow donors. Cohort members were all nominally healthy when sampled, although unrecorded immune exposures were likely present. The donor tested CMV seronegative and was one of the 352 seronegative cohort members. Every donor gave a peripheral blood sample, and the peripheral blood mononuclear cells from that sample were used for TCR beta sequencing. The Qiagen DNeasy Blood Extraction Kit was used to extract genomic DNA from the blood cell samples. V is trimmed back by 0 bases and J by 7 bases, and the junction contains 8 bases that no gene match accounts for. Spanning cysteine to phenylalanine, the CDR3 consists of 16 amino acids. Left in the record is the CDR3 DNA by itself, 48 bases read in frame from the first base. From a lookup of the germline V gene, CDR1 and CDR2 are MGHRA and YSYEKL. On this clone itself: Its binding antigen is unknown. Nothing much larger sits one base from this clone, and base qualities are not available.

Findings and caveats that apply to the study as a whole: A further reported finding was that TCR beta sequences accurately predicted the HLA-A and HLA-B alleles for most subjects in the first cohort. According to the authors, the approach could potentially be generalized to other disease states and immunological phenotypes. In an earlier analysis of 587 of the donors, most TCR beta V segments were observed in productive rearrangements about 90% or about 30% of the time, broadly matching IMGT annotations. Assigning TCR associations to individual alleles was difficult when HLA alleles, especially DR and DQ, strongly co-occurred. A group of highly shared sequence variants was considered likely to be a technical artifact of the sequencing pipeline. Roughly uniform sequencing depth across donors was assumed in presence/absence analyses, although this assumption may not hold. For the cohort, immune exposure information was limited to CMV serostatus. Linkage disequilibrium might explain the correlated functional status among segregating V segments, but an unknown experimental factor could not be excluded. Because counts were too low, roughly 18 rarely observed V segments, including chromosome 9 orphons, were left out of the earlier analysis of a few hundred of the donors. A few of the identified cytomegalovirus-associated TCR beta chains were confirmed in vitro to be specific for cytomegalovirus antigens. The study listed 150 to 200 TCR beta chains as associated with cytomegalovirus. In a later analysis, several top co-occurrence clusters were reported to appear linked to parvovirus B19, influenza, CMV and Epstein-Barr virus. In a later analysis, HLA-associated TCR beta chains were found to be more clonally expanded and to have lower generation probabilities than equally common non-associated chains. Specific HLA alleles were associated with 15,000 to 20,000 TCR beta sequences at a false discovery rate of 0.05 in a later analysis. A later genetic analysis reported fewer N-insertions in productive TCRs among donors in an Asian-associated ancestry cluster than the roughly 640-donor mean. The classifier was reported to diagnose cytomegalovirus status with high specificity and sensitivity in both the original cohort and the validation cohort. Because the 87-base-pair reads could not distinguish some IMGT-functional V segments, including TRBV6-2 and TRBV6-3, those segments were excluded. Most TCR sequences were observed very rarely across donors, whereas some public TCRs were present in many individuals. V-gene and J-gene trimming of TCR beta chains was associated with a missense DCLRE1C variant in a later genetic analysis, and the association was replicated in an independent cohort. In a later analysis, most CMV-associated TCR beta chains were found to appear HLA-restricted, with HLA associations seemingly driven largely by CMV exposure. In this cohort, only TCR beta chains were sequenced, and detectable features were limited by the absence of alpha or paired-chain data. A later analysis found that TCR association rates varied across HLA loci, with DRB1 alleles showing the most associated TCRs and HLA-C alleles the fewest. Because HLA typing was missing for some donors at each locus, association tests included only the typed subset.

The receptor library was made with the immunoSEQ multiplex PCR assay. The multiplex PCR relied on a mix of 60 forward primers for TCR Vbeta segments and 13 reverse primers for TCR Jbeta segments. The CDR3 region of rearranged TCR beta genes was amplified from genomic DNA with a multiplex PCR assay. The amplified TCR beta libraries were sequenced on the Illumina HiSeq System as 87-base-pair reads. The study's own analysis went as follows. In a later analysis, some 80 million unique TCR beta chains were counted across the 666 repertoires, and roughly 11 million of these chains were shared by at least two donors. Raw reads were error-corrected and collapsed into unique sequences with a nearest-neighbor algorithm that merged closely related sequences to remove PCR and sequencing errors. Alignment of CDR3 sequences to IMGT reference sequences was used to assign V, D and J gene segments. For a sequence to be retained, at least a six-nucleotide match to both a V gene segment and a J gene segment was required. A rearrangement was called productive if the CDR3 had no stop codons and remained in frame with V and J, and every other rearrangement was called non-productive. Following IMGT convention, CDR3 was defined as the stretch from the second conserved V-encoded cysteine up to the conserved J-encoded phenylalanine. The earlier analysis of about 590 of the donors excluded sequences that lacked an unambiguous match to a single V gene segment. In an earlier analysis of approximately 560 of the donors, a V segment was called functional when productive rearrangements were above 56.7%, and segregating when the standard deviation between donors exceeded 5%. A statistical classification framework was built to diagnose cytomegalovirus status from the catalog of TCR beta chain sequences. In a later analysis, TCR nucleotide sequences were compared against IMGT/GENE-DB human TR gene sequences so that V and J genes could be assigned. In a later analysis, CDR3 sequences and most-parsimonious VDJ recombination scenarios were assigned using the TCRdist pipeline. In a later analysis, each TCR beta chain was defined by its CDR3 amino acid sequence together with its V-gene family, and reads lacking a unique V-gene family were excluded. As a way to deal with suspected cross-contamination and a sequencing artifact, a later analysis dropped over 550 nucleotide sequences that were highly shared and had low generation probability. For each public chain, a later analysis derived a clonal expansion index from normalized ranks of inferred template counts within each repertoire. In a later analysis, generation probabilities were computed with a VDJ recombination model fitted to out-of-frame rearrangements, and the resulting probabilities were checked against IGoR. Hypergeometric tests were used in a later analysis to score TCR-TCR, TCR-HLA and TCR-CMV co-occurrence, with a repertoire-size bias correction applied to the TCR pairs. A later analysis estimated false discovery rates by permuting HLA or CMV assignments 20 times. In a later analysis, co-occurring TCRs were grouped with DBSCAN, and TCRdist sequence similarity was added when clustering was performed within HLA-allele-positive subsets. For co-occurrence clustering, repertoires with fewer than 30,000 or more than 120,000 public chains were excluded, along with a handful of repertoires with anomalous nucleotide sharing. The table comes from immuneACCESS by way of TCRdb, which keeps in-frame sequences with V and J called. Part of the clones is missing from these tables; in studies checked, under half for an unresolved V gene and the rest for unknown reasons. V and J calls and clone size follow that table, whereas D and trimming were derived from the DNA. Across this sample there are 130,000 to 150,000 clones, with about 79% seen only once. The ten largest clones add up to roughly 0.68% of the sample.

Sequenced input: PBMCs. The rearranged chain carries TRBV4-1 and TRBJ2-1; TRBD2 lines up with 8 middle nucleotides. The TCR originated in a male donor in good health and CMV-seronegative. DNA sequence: TGCGCCAGCAGCCAAGATCGGGGGGGCGGTAAGAATGAGCAGTTCTTC. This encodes CASSQDRGGGKNEQFF.